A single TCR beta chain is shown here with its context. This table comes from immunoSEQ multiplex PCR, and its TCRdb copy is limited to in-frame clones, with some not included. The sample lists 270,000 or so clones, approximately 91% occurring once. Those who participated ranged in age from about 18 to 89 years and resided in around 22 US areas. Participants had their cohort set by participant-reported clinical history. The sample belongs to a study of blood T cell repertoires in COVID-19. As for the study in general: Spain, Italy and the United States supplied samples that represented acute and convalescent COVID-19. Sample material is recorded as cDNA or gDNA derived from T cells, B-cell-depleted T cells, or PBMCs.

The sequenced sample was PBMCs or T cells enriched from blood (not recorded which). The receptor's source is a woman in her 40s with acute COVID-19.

In DNA form, the CDR3 reads TGTGCCAGCAGCTTAACAGGGGGCGGCTCTAATTCACCCCTCCACTTT. Translating it yields CASSLTGGGSNSPLHF. The V gene is TRBV7-9, the J gene TRBJ1-6; TRBD1 matches 9 bases. CDR3 size: 16 residues. Trimming cost V 2 bases and J 6 bases; bases outside gene matches: 5. From germline, CDR1 is SEHNR and CDR2 FQNEAQ (reference sequence).